Listed here are 28 T cell receptor beta chains from one sample, sequenced in a study of cytomegalovirus exposure and HLA in healthy donors (TCRdb year 2017). Receptors were amplified or captured by the immunoSEQ multiplex PCR assay. A mixture of 60 forward primers for TCR Vbeta segments and 13 reverse primers for TCR Jbeta segments was used in the multiplex PCR. Held by TCRdb, this immuneACCESS table contains in-frame sequences only and omits some clones. Under half of the omission traces to an unresolved V gene where checked; the cause of the rest is unknown. This sample holds 100,000 to 150,000 clones; approximately 85% were observed only once. The top ten clonotypes cover around 1.7% of the sample. The material sequenced was PBMCs. The receptors were sampled from a boy aged 10-17 years in good health and CMV-seronegative.

The chain employs TRBV11-2 and TRBJ1-1; D gene unclear. Trimming took off 4 bases at V and 0 bases at J, with 9 bases between the two ends. CDR3 length: 14 residues. The germline V gene has CDR1 SGHAT and CDR2 FQNNGV. The chain's CDR3 is CASSSGVVNTEAFF. CDR3 nucleotide sequence: TGTGCCAGCAGCTCCGGGGTGGTGAACACTGAAGCTTTCTTT.

This clone was counted a few times. V gene TRBV6-6 combines with J gene TRBJ2-1; 8 nucleotides line up with TRBD1. V lost 2 bases to trimming and J lost 4 bases; unmatched junction nucleotides: 1. Germline CDR1 MNHNY, CDR2 SVGAGI (reference sequence). There are 14 residues in the CDR3. The DNA of the CDR3 is TGTGCCAGCAGTTACGGACAGGGATACAATGAGCAGTTCTTC. The encoded protein is CASSYGQGYNEQFF.

Only one count was recorded for this clone. V gene TRBV19 combines with J gene TRBJ2-5, with 8 bases that match TRBD2. The CDR3 is 17 residues long. After removal of 3 bases from V and 4 bases from J, the junction contained 13 bases not matched to a gene. CDR1 is LNHDA and CDR2 is SQIVND in the germline V gene (reference sequence). CDR3 in DNA: TGTGCCAGTAGTATCGGGGTAGCGGGGAGCCCCGCAGAGACCCAGTACTTC. This gives the protein CASSIGVAGSPAETQYF. Full variable domain (outside the CDR3, taken from reference TRBV19 and TRBJ2-5): DGGITQSPKYLFRKEGQNVTLSCEQNLNHDAMYWYRQDPGQGLRLIYYSQIVNDFQKGDIAEGYSVSREKKESFPLTVTSAQKNPTAFYLCASSIGVAGSPAETQYFGPGTRLLVL.

This sequence joins TRBV7-2 and TRBJ2-3; TRBD2 agrees at 10 bases. CDR3 length: 15 residues. V dropped 5 bases and J dropped 4; count of bases not matched to a gene: 6. CDR1 and CDR2 from the germline V gene are SGHTA and FQGNSA. CDR3 coding DNA: TGTGCCAGCAGCCTCGGACTAGCGGAAGCAGATACGCAGTATTTT. Protein sequence: CASSLGLAEADTQYF.

The V gene is TRBV10-3, the J gene TRBJ2-7; D not resolved. Germline assignment: CDR1 ENHRY and CDR2 SYGVKD. This CDR3 spans 14 amino acids. V was clipped by 4 bases and J by 6 bases, with 16 bases between them. Here the CDR3 DNA reads TGTGCCATCAGTGTACGGCAGGTTTTCTCCGAGCAGTACTTC. Translated, it gives CAISVRQVFSEQYF.

This clone was picked up one time. CDR3 nucleotide sequence: TGCGCCAGCAGCTTAGTGAGCGGGAGGACCTACAATGAGCAGTTCTTC. Encoded protein: CASSLVSGRTYNEQFF. The rearrangement uses TRBV5-1 and TRBJ2-1, with 9 bases that match TRBD2. V dropped 2 bases and J dropped 2; count of bases not matched to a gene: 5. Germline lookup yields CDR1 SGHRS and CDR2 YFSETQ. The CDR3 runs to 16 residues.

This chain connects TRBV7-6 to TRBJ1-2; tentative D call: TRBD1 (5 bases). The CDR3 sequence is 14 residues long. The germline gives CDR1 SGHVS, CDR2 FNYEAQ. Trimming left V 1 base short and J 4 bases short, with 10 bases between. CDR3 loop: CASSLGTHGYGYTF. CDR3 bases: TGTGCCAGCAGCTTAGGGACACATGGCTATGGCTACACCTTC.

This sequence joins TRBV15 and TRBJ1-2, with 7 bases aligning to TRBD1. Germline lookup yields CDR1 LNHNV and CDR2 YYDKDF (reference sequence). After removal of 0 bases from V and 3 bases from J, the junction contained 4 bases not matched to a gene. CDR3 length equals 15 residues. The CDR3 nucleotides are TGTGCCACCAGCAGAGATAACAGGGGATACTATGGCTACACCTTC. Translated: CATSRDNRGYYGYTF.

The genes are TRBV30 and TRBJ2-7, with TRBD2 matching 10 bases. Germline lookup yields CDR1 GTSNPN and CDR2 SVGIG (reference sequence). V shed 3 bases, J shed 7 bases, and the junction held 6 bases outside the gene matches. The CDR3 loop spans 13 amino acids. The CDR3: CAWRTSGSREQYF. In DNA form, the CDR3 reads TGTGCCTGGAGGACTAGCGGGTCGCGGGAGCAGTACTTC.

The chain combines TRBV7-8 with TRBJ2-2; D may be TRBD2 (7 bases). The CDR3 totals 15 residues. Trimming removed 11 bases from V and 0 bases from J, with 16 bases in between. Germline CDR1 SGHVS, CDR2 FQNEAQ. Here the CDR3 DNA reads TGTGCCGGGCAGGCGGGGGCGCCGAACACCGGGGAGCTGTTTTTT. Protein: CAGQAGAPNTGELFF.

With regard to this clone: Other DNA sequences of this sample code for an identical CDR3. The gene calls are TRBV5-1 and TRBJ2-7; 8 positions agree with TRBD1. The J segment lost 2 bases and the V segment lost 4 bases, leaving 5 bases of the junction unmatched. The CDR3 runs 14 residues. Germline CDR1 reads SGHRS; CDR2 reads YFSETQ. The CDR3 is CASSPGQGAYEQYF. CDR3 bases: TGCGCCAGCAGCCCCGGACAGGGAGCCTACGAGCAGTACTTC. Complete variable domain (other parts from reference TRBV5-1 and TRBJ2-7): KAGVTQTPRYLIKTRGQQVTLSCSPISGHRSVSWYQQTPGQGLQFLFEYFSETQRNKGNFPGRFSGRQFSNSRSEMNVSTLELGDSALYLCASSPGQGAYEQYFGPGTRLTVT.

The V gene is TRBV25-1, the J gene TRBJ1-4; 7 bases fit TRBD1. Germline-derived CDR1 and CDR2 are MGHDK and SYGVNS. The CDR3 has 14 residues. V dropped 5 bases and J dropped 7; count of bases not matched to a gene: 7. CDR3 in amino acids: CASSRQGLGEKLFF. CDR3 coding DNA: TGTGCCAGCAGTCGACAGGGACTGGGTGAAAAACTGTTTTTT.

In the case of this clone: The missing conserved phenylalanine or tryptophan at the end of this CDR3 makes a read error likely. The limits of the CDR3 on the DNA are not certain, so only TCRdb's listed CDR3 is given. The V gene is TRBV21-1, the J gene TRBJ2-7; the table's D gene call, TRBD1, was not cross checked with the DNA. TRBV21-1 has pseudogene status. The CDR3 is made up of 11 amino acids, end residues included. The CDR3 sequence: CASSSKTPPLL.

The rearrangement uses TRBV29-1 and TRBJ2-7; tentative D call: TRBD1 (5 bases). This CDR3 spans 14 amino acids. Trimming took 0 bases from V and 4 from J, leaving 13 bases between them. Germline V gene data show CDR1 as SQVTM and CDR2 as ANQGSEA. CDR3 DNA: TGCAGCGTTGAAGATCCTAGGGGCGGTTACGAGCAGTACTTC. Translating gives CSVEDPRGGYEQYF.

The chain uses TRBV13 and TRBJ2-1, with a possible D match to TRBD2 (6 bases). The CDR3 runs 16 residues. Trimming took 4 bases from V and 0 from J, leaving 13 bases between them. CDR1 and CDR2 (germline): PRHDT, FYEKMQ (reference sequence). As DNA, the CDR3 is TGTGCCAGCAGCTCCCCCCGGGAGAGCTCCTACAATGAGCAGTTCTTC. Residues: CASSSPRESSYNEQFF.

Only a few counts were recorded for this clone. The chain couples TRBV7-2 to TRBJ1-3, with TRBD1 matching over 8 bases. The CDR3 has 14 amino acids. Per germline, CDR1 SGHTA and CDR2 FQGNSA. The V gene end was trimmed by 6 bases and the J gene end by 6 bases; junction bases not matched to a gene: 7. The CDR3 here is CASRRTGGENTIYF. CDR3 nucleotides: TGTGCCAGCAGGCGAACAGGGGGGGAAAACACCATATATTTT.

The rearrangement links TRBV9 to TRBJ1-4, with 8 bases lining up with TRBD1. The junction had 3 bases not matched to a gene; V was cut back by 0 bases and J by 8 bases. Germline loops: CDR1 SGDLS, CDR2 YYNGEE. CDR3 length: 14 amino acids. The CDR3 bases are TGTGCCAGCAGCGTAGGGGGGACAGGAGAAAAACTGTTTTTT. Protein: CASSVGGTGEKLFF.

Only one count was recorded for this clone. This chain uses TRBV4-3 with TRBJ1-4, with TRBD1 matching over 8 bases. J gave up 6 bases and V 2 bases, and 5 bases lay outside the gene matches. CDR1 and CDR2 (germline): LGHNA, YSLEER. CDR3 length equals 15 residues. CDR3 DNA sequence: TGCGCCAGCAGCCAACAGGGGGCCTCCGATGAAAAACTGTTTTTT. Translated: CASSQQGASDEKLFF.

The rearrangement joins TRBV4-1 to TRBJ1-3; the D gene is possibly TRBD1 (6 bases). Germline V gives CDR1 MGHRA, CDR2 YSYEKL. The CDR3 length is 14 residues. V lost 1 base to trimming and J lost 6 bases, with 10 bases between them. The CDR3 region is CASSQVPGENTIYF. The DNA for the CDR3 is TGCGCCAGCAGCCAAGTCCCAGGGGAAAACACCATATATTTT.

The J gene is TRBJ1-3, the V gene TRBV9, with TRBD1 identical over 12 bases. The CDR3 is 19 amino acids. V shed 3 bases and J 2 bases; nucleotides not matched to a gene: 12. In germline, CDR1 is SGDLS, CDR2 YYNGEE. The CDR3 loop reads CASSATGTGGAYPGNTIYF. CDR3 coding DNA: TGTGCCAGCAGCGCGACCGGGACAGGGGGCGCATATCCTGGAAACACCATATATTTT.

The chain joins TRBV5-4 to TRBJ2-7, with 8 bases matching TRBD1. The CDR3 is made up of 14 amino acids. Germline loops: CDR1 SGHNT, CDR2 YYREEE (reference sequence). V lost 5 bases and J lost 6; bases outside the gene matches: 10. The CDR3 sequence is CASSSYGQGSEQYF. In nucleotides, the CDR3 is TGTGCCAGCAGTTCTTATGGACAGGGCTCCGAGCAGTACTTC.

The V gene is TRBV4-1, the J gene TRBJ2-7; D is uncertain. The V gene lost 4 bases and the J gene lost 5 bases, with 15 bases spanning the gap. Germline CDR1 and CDR2: MGHRA and YSYEKL. The CDR3 runs 14 residues. The CDR3 spells CASSPLTGSNEQYF. DNA of the CDR3: TGCGCCAGCAGCCCTCTGACGGGTTCTAACGAGCAGTACTTC.

The V call is TRBV9, the J call TRBJ1-2; 7 bases map to TRBD1. The V and J ends lost 1 base and 1 base, in that order; junction bases with no gene match: 10. Germline V gives CDR1 SGDLS, CDR2 YYNGEE. The CDR3 runs 17 residues. CDR3 coding DNA: TGTGCCAGCAGCGTAAGAGTGGGGCAGGGGGGTAACTATGGCTACACCTTC. Protein product: CASSVRVGQGGNYGYTF.

V gene TRBV4-2 combines with J gene TRBJ2-1, with D perhaps matching TRBD2 (6 bases). With 0 bases removed from V and 10 bases from J, the gap between germline ends came to 25 bases. Germline V gene data show CDR1 as LGHNA and CDR2 as YNFKEQ. This CDR3 contains 18 residues. CDR3 nucleotide sequence: TGTGCCAGCAGCCAAGATCACCAGGGAGGCCAAACTTCGGGGGAGCAGTTCTTC. Protein: CASSQDHQGGQTSGEQFF.

The J gene is TRBJ1-2, the V gene TRBV7-2; TRBD1 might be the D (5 bases). Germline CDR1 SGHTA, CDR2 FQGNSA. The CDR3 consists of 11 residues. The V end was cut by 3 bases, the J end by 8 bases, with 7 bases between. For the CDR3, the DNA is TGTGCCAGCAGCTTGGGGGGAGGCTACACCTTC. It is translated as CASSLGGGYTF.

This clone has just one count. V usage is TRBV6-5 and J usage is TRBJ2-7; TRBD1 aligns across 10 bases. The germline gives CDR1 MNHEY, CDR2 SVGAGI. The CDR3 has 14 residues. The V segment lost 5 bases and the J segment 1 base; nucleotides outside the gene matches: 2. The CDR3 reads CASSGTGASYEQYF. The CDR3 region has the DNA TGTGCCAGCAGTGGGACAGGGGCATCCTACGAGCAGTACTTC.

The chain is built from TRBV2 and TRBJ2-1; TRBD1 matches at 7 bases. This CDR3 has 15 residues. Germline values: CDR1 SNHLY, CDR2 FYNNEI. Trimming took 5 bases from V and 4 from J; bases not matched to a gene: 8. The CDR3 spells CASSSGTAPYNEQFF. For the CDR3, the DNA is TGTGCCAGCAGTAGTGGGACAGCACCTTACAATGAGCAGTTCTTC.

V is TRBV19 and J is TRBJ2-7; a possible D gene is TRBD2 (6 bases). This CDR3 spans 15 amino acids. V lost 5 bases, J lost 1 base, and 15 bases lay in between. CDR1 and CDR2 (germline): LNHDA, SQIVND (reference sequence). The CDR3 region is CASSESGVRSYEQYF. In DNA, the CDR3 is TGTGCCAGTAGTGAATCGGGAGTTCGGTCCTACGAGCAGTACTTC.